The rows below give T cell receptor beta chains drawn from one sample of a study of Tregs in tolerant kidney transplant recipients. The assay was immunoSEQ multiplex PCR, and TCRdb's table has in-frame clones only and misses some. Of 100,000 to 150,000 clones in the sample, around nine tenths were seen once. Sequenced: CD4+ T cells from blood. These receptors originate from a human donor in good health. CDR3s include the opening cysteine and the closing phenylalanine or tryptophan. The order of the fields is clone size, D gene, J gene, V gene, CDR3 length, CDR3 DNA, CDR3 protein. D genes are given only for firm matches. For some rows the clone size is stated as once, few or many, or as a class when expanded; others skip it.

. | TRBD2 | TRBJ2-1 | TRBV11-1 | 16 | TGTGCCAGCAGCTTAGTAAGCCTAGCGGGGGGCCCCGAGCAGTTCTTC | CASSLVSLAGGPEQFF
. | . | TRBJ2-7 | TRBV29-1 | 13 | TGCAGCTTTTGGGACTCTCTTTCTTCCGAGCAGTACTTC | CSFWDSLSSEQYF
. | TRBD2 | TRBJ2-1 | TRBV6-5 | 16 | TGTGCCAGCAGTTACTTGGCGGGAGTTAAATACAATGAGCAGTTCTTC | CASSYLAGVKYNEQFF
few | . | TRBJ1-2 | TRBV4-1 | 13 | TGCGCCAGCAGCCAATTAACATCCCGGGGCTACACCTTC | CASSQLTSRGYTF
. | . | TRBJ2-3 | TRBV7-3 | 15 | TGTGCCAGCAGCTTAATGGGGGGATTCACAGATACGCAGTATTTT | CASSLMGGFTDTQYF
few | . | TRBJ1-2 | TRBV7-9 | 14 | TGTGCCAGCAGCTTAGCGGGGGTGAACTATGGCTACACCTTC | CASSLAGVNYGYTF
. | . | TRBJ1-6 | TRBV9 | 15 | TGTGCCAGCAGCGTAGAGGGTCTGGGTAATTCACCCCTCCACTTT | CASSVEGLGNSPLHF
. | . | TRBJ1-2 | TRBV18 | 15 | TGTGCCAGCTCACCGTTTTCCTCAGGGGACTATGGCTACACCTTC | CASSPFSSGDYGYTF
. | . | TRBJ1-1 | TRBV5-4 | 14 | TGTGCCAGCAGCTTTGGACAGCAAAGGTCTGAAGCTTTCTTT | CASSFGQQRSEAFF
. | . | TRBJ2-7 | TRBV6-5 | 13 | TGTGCCAGCAGTTACAAGCTCTCCTACGAGCAGTACTTC | CASSYKLSYEQYF
. | . | TRBJ2-4 | TRBV7-3 | 15 | TGTGCCAGCGCACCCGGCCGGGGAGCCAAAAACATTCAGTACTTC | CASAPGRGAKNIQYF
. | . | TRBJ2-1 | TRBV29-1 | 12 | TGCAGCGTTGAAAGACAAGTCAATGAGCAGTTCTTC | CSVERQVNEQFF
. | . | TRBJ1-1 | TRBV6-5 | 15 | TGTGCCAGCAGTTACTCGAGAGGACGGAGGACTGAAGCTTTCTTT | CASSYSRGRRTEAFF
few | TRBD2 | TRBJ2-1 | TRBV19 | 16 | TGTGCCAGTAGTACCCGACTAGCCCGTAGGAATAATGAGCAGTTCTTC | CASSTRLARRNNEQFF
. | . | TRBJ1-2 | TRBV30 | 13 | TGTGCCTGGACCCCGGGGGCCCTCGATGGCTACACCTTC | CAWTPGALDGYTF
. | . | TRBJ1-1 | TRBV11-3 | 13 | TGTGCCAGCAGCTCCCTGGTAGGACTTGAAGCTTTCTTT | CASSSLVGLEAFF
. | TRBD2 | TRBJ2-2 | TRBV11-2 | 16 | TGTGCCAGCAGCCCACTACGCGGGGGGCGGGTCGGGGAGCTGTTTTTT | CASSPLRGGRVGELFF
. | TRBD1 | TRBJ1-2 | TRBV6-1 | 17 | TGTGCCAGCAGTGCCCCGGGACAGGGACACCTTAACTATGGCTACACCTTC | CASSAPGQGHLNYGYTF
. | . | TRBJ2-1 | TRBV11-3 | 15 | TGTGCCAGCAGCCCGCAGGTGAGCTCCTACAATGAGCAGTTCTTC | CASSPQVSSYNEQFF
. | TRBD1 | TRBJ1-2 | TRBV25-1 | 15 | TGTGCCAGCAGTCTGTCCCGACAGGGAGGTTATGGCTACACCTTC | CASSLSRQGGYGYTF
few | TRBD2 | TRBJ2-7 | TRBV29-1 | 16 | TGCAGCGCCCTTACCTCCTATAGCGGGAGCTCCTACGAGCAGTACTTC | CSALTSYSGSSYEQYF
. | TRBD2 | TRBJ2-5 | TRBV19 | 15 | TGTGCCAGTAGTATTGCCTCGGGGGGTGGAGAGACCCAGTACTTC | CASSIASGGGETQYF
. | . | TRBJ1-1 | TRBV18 | 16 | TGTGCCAGCTCACCACAGAAGTCAGGATCGAACACTGAAGCTTTCTTT | CASSPQKSGSNTEAFF
. | TRBD1 | TRBJ2-6 | TRBV19 | 19 | TGTGCCAGTAGTATCCCTTTGCAGGGGGAGAACTCTGGGGCCAACGTCCTGACTTTC | CASSIPLQGENSGANVLTF
. | . | TRBJ1-1 | TRBV2 | 13 | TGTGCCAGCAGTGTAAGGGGACTGGCTGAAGCTTTCTTT | CASSVRGLAEAFF
. | TRBD1 | TRBJ2-5 | TRBV19 | 15 | TGTGCCAGTAGAGGCAGGGGGACGCTCCAAGAGACCCAGTACTTC | CASRGRGTLQETQYF
. | . | TRBJ2-3 | TRBV7-8 | 15 | TGTGCCAGCAGCTTATATTGGGGGGCCACAGATACGCAGTATTTT | CASSLYWGATDTQYF
few | TRBD2 | TRBJ2-2 | TRBV6-6 | 14 | TGTGCCAGCAGCTCGGGGGGGCGGACCGGGGAGCTGTTTTTT | CASSSGGRTGELFF
. | . | TRBJ1-2 | TRBV5-1 | 14 | TGCGCCAGCAGCTTGGGGATGGACAGCTATGGCTACACCTTC | CASSLGMDSYGYTF
. | TRBD1 | TRBJ1-1 | TRBV19 | 17 | TGTGCCAGTAGGGCCCCGACAGGGGGAGCTACACTAAGGGACTTTTCCTTT | CASRAPTGGATLRDFSF
. | TRBD1 | TRBJ1-6 | TRBV4-1 | 17 | TGCGCCAGCAGCCAGACAGGGGCGGACACCTATAATTCACCCCTCCACTTT | CASSQTGADTYNSPLHF
. | . | TRBJ1-2 | TRBV5-8 | 13 | TGTGCCAGCAGCTACCAGGGGCTCGGAGGCTACACCTTC | CASSYQGLGGYTF
. | . | TRBJ1-2 | TRBV7-8 | 14 | TGTGCCAGCAGCTTAGCGGGGCAGGGTTTTGGCTACACCTTC | CASSLAGQGFGYTF
. | TRBD2 | TRBJ2-1 | TRBV19 | 17 | TGTGCCAGTAGTATAGAGCTAGCGGGGATCTCCTACAATGAGCAGTTCTTC | CASSIELAGISYNEQFF
. | . | TRBJ2-5 | TRBV28 | 14 | TGTGCCAGCAGTTTAGGGGACTCCCAAGAGACCCAGTACTTC | CASSLGDSQETQYF
. | TRBD1 | TRBJ1-1 | TRBV4-1 | 15 | TGCGCCAGCAGCCAAGCGTACAGGGGGCGGACTGAAGCTTTCTTT | CASSQAYRGRTEAFF
. | . | TRBJ2-5 | TRBV5-1 | 12 | TGCGCCAGCAGCTTGGCGGGGGAGACCCAGTACTTC | CASSLAGETQYF
. | . | TRBJ2-3 | TRBV4-1 | 15 | TGCGCCAGCAGCCAAGATGGTCCTAGCACAGATACGCAGTATTTT | CASSQDGPSTDTQYF
few | . | TRBJ1-6 | TRBV2 | 15 | TGTGCCAGCAGTGGAATCGGCAGCGGTAATTCACCCCTCCACTTT | CASSGIGSGNSPLHF
. | . | TRBJ2-5 | TRBV18 | 13 | TGTGCCAGCGCGGGACAGAGGGGAGAGACCCAGTACTTC | CASAGQRGETQYF
. | . | TRBJ1-2 | TRBV10-1 | 14 | TGCGCCAGCAGTGGAGGCAGAATCCCTTCGGGCTACACCTTC | CASSGGRIPSGYTF
. | . | TRBJ1-5 | TRBV18 | 14 | TGTGCCAGCTCACCACCGGGAGGGAATCAGCCCCAGCATTTT | CASSPPGGNQPQHF
. | . | TRBJ2-3 | TRBV27 | 13 | TGTGCCAGCAGTTTATTAGCTCCAGATACGCAGTATTTT | CASSLLAPDTQYF
few | TRBD1 | TRBJ1-5 | TRBV2 | 14 | TGTGCCAGCAGCCGGAGCAGGGGGAATCAGCCCCAGCATTTT | CASSRSRGNQPQHF
. | . | TRBJ2-7 | TRBV7-9 | 13 | TGTGCCAGCAGCTTATCCCAGGAGGACGAGCAGTACTTC | CASSLSQEDEQYF